Listed below are T cell receptor beta chains from one sample, sequenced in a study of cytomegalovirus exposure and HLA in healthy donors. Assay: immunoSEQ multiplex PCR; the TCRdb copy retains only in-frame clones and omits some. The sample has tens of thousands of clones, around 73% seen once. Sequenced input: PBMCs. The receptors here all came from a woman aged 40-49 years in good health and CMV-seronegative. CDR3s include the opening cysteine and the closing phenylalanine or tryptophan. D genes are given only for firm matches. Clone size is given for some rows only: seen once, a few or many times, or a class if the clone is expanded.

>TRBJ2-6|TRBV5-1|once|-
CASSRAAGGGSSVAGANVLTF
TGCGCCAGCAGCCGCGCCGCAGGGGGAGGAAGTAGTGTAGCTGGGGCCAACGTCCTGACTTTC
>TRBJ2-3|TRBV10-1|-|TRBD2
CASRRTSGGTDTQYF
TGCGCCAGCAGAAGGACTAGCGGGGGCACAGATACGCAGTATTTT
>TRBJ1-2|TRBV30|-|-
CAWSVRRALNYGYTF
TGTGCCTGGAGTGTACGGCGGGCTTTGAACTATGGCTACACCTTC
>TRBJ1-1|TRBV5-6|few|-
CASSLGEAYNTEAFF
TGTGCCAGCAGCTTGGGCGAAGCATACAACACTGAAGCTTTCTTT
>TRBJ1-3|TRBV19|-|TRBD1
CASISDRSSGNTIYF
TGTGCCAGTATCTCGGACAGGTCCTCTGGAAACACCATATATTTT
>TRBJ1-2|TRBV6-5|-|TRBD1
CASRPPGQGTGYTF
TGTGCCAGCAGGCCGCCGGGACAGGGTACTGGCTACACCTTC
>TRBJ1-2|TRBV7-9|-|-
CASSPKRTGRELWSYTF
TGTGCCAGCAGCCCCAAAAGAACCGGACGGGAACTATGGAGCTACACCTTC
>TRBJ1-1|TRBV7-2|-|-
CASRRDTEAFF
TGTGCCAGCCGGCGGGACACTGAAGCTTTCTTT
>TRBJ2-5|TRBV5-1|-|TRBD1
CASSPPTGGGGETQYF
TGCGCCAGCAGCCCACCGACAGGGGGCGGAGGAGAGACCCAGTACTTC
>TRBJ1-1|TRBV4-2|-|-
CASSQDRSGGTEAFF
TGTGCCAGCAGCCAAGATCGGAGCGGGGGAACTGAAGCTTTCTTT
>TRBJ2-2|TRBV5-6|-|TRBD1
CASRQGKELFF
TGTGCCAGCAGACAGGGGAAGGAGCTGTTTTTT
>TRBJ2-3|TRBV4-1|once|TRBD2
CASSQDQRETDTQYF
TGCGCCAGCAGCCAAGATCAGCGGGAAACAGATACGCAGTATTTT
>TRBJ2-5|TRBV14|-|-
CASSQDRRVGQETQYF
TGTGCCAGCAGCCAAGATCGCAGGGTAGGCCAAGAGACCCAGTACTTC
>TRBJ2-1|TRBV6-4|-|-
CASSDPPQSQGGYNEQFF
TGTGCCAGCAGTGACCCACCACAGTCACAGGGGGGGTACAATGAGCAGTTCTTC
>TRBJ2-7|TRBV6-1|-|-
CASGGGSSYEQYF
TGTGCCTCGGGGGGCGGGAGCTCCTACGAGCAGTACTTC
>TRBJ2-7|TRBV28|once|TRBD1
CASSLLGGVWYEQYF
TGTGCCAGCAGTTTATTAGGGGGCGTCTGGTACGAGCAGTACTTC
>TRBJ1-6|TRBV2|-|-
CASSEEGGGSPLHF
TGTGCCAGCAGTGAAGAAGGGGGTGGCTCACCCCTCCACTTT
>TRBJ1-6|TRBV7-9|-|TRBD1
CASSAAGGSNSPLHF
TGTGCCAGCAGCGCCGCAGGGGGTTCGAATTCACCCCTCCACTTT
>TRBJ2-3|TRBV4-3|few|TRBD2
CASSQVAGRTDTQYF
TGCGCCAGCAGCCAAGTAGCGGGAAGGACAGATACGCAGTATTTT
>TRBJ1-5|TRBV6-1|-|-
CASSDLGGNSNQPQHF
TGTGCCAGCAGTGATCTTGGCGGGAATAGCAATCAGCCCCAGCATTTT
>TRBJ1-5|TRBV5-8|-|TRBD1
CASSPGTGYSNQPQHF
TGTGCCAGCAGCCCTGGGACAGGGTATAGCAATCAGCCCCAGCATTTT
>TRBJ2-1|TRBV7-9|-|-
CASSLDIREQFF
TGTGCCAGCAGCCTGGACATTCGTGAGCAGTTCTTC